This TCR beta chain was obtained from a study of human thymus T cells. Germline V gives CDR1 DFQATT, CDR2 SNEGSKA (reference sequence). This CDR3 is 11 amino acids long. Trimming cost V 4 bases and J 2 bases, with 5 bases left between them. Thymic resections from corrective heart surgery supplied the tissue. Overall study results and limits: Highly overlapping thymic repertoires in unrelated individuals were reported by related research. Use of V and J genes seemed skewed within the thymic and blood repertoires.

Sequencing was performed with immunoSEQ multiplex PCR; in TCRdb, only in-frame clones are kept and a portion is missing. The sample yields under 95,000 clones, roughly 94% seen once. Turning to this clone: Its antigen is unidentified.

Sequencing used thymus tissue. J is TRBJ1-2 and V is TRBV20-1; D is ambiguous. The clonotype comes from a girl under three years old with a congenital heart defect but otherwise immunologically healthy. CDR3 nucleotides: TGCAGTGCTACCCCAAACTATGGCTACACCTTC. It specifies CSATPNYGYTF.